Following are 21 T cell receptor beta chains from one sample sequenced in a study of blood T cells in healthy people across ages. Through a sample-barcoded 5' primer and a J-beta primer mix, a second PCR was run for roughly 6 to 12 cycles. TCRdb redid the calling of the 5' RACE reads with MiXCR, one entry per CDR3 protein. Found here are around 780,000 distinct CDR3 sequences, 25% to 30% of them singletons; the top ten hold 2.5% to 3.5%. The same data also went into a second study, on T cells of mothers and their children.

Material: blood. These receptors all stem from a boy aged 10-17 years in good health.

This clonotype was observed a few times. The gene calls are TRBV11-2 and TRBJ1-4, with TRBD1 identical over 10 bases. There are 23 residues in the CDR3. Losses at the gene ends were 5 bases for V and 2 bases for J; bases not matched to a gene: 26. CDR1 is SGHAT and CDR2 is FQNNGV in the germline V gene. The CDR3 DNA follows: TGTGCCAGCAGCCCCTCATTTCCCCGAAGGACAGGGGGTCCACCTCGCACTAATGAAAAACTGTTTTTT. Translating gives CASSPSFPRRTGGPPRTNEKLFF. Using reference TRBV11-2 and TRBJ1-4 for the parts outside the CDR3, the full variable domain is EAGVAQSPRYKIIEKRQSVAFWCNPISGHATLYWYQQILGQGPKLLIQFQNNGVVDDSQLPKDRFSAERLKGVDSTLKIQPAKLEDSAVYLCASSPSFPRRTGGPPRTNEKLFFGSGTQLSVL.

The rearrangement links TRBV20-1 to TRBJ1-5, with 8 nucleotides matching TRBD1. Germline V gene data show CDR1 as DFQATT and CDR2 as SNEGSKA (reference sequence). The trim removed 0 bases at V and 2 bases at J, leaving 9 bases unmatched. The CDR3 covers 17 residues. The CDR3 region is CSARDHQGAVGNQPQHF. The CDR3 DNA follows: TGCAGTGCTAGAGATCACCAGGGGGCAGTAGGCAATCAGCCCCAGCATTTT.

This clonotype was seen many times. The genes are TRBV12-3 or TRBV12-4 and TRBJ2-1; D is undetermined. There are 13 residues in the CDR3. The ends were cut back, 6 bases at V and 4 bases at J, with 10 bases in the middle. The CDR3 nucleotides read TGTGCCAGCAGCCCCTGGATTTACAATGAGCAGTTCTTC. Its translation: CASSPWIYNEQFF.

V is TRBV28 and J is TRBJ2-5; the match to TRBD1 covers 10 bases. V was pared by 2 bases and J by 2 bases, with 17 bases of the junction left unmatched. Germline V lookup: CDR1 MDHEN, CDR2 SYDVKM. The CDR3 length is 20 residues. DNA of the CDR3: TGTGCCAGCAGTTTAGGGTTCGGGGGGACAGGGGTGTTCCAACAAGAGACCCAGTACTTC. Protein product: CASSLGFGGTGVFQQETQYF.

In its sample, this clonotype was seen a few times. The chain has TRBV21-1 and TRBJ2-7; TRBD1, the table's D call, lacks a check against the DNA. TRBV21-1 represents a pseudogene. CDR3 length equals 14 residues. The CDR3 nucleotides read TGTGCCAGCAGCAAAGGGGGACAGTCCTACGAGCAGTACTTC. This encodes CASSKGGQSYEQYF.

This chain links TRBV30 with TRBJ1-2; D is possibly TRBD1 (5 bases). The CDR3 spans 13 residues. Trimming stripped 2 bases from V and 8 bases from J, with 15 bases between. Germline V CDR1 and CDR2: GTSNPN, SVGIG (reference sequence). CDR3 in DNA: TGTGCCTGGAGTCCACTCGACAGCCTAGGCTACACCTTC. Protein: CAWSPLDSLGYTF.

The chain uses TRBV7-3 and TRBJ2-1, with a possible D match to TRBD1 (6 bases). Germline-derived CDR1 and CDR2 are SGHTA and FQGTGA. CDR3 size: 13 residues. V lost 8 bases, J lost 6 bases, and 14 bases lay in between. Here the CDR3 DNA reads TGTGCCAGCGTCACAGGGTTGGGCAATGAGCAGTTCTTC. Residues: CASVTGLGNEQFF.

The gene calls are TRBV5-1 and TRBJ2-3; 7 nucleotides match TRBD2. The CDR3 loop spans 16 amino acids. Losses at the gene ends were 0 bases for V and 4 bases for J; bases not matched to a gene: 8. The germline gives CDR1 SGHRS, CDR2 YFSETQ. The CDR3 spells CASSLGGAGSSDTQYF. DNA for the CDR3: TGCGCCAGCAGCTTGGGCGGAGCGGGGAGCTCAGATACGCAGTATTTT.

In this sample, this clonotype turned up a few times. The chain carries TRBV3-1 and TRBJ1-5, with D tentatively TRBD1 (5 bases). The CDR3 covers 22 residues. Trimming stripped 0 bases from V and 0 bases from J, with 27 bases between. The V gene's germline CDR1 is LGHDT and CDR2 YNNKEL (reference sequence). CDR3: CASSQDRWQGASKAYSNQPQHF. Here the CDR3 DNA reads TGTGCCAGCAGCCAAGATCGTTGGCAGGGAGCTTCCAAAGCGTATAGCAATCAGCCCCAGCATTTT.

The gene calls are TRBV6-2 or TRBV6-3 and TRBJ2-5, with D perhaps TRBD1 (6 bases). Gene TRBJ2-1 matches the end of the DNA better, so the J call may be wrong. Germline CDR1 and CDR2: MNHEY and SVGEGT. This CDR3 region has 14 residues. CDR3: CASSSGQPLNEQFF. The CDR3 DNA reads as TGTGCCAGCAGTTCAGGACAGCCTCTCAATGAGCAGTTCTTC.

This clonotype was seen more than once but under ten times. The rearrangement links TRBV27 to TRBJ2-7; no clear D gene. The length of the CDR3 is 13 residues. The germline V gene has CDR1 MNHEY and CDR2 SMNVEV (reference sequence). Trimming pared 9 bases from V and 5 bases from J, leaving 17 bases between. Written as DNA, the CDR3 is TGTGCCAGTCAGTTTCGTAGTGGGCACGAGCAGTACTTC. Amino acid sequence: CASQFRSGHEQYF.

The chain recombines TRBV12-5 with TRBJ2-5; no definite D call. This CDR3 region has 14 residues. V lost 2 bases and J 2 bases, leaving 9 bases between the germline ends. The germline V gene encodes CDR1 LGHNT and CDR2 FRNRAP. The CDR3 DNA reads TGTGCTAGTGGTTTGAGGAGTCTTCAAGAGACCCAGTACTTC. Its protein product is CASGLRSLQETQYF.

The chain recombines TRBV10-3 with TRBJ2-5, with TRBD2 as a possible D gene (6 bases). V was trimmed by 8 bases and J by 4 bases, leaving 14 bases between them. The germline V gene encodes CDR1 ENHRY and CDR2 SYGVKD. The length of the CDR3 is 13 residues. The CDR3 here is CAIEEGAGETQYF. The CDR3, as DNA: TGTGCCATCGAGGAGGGCGCAGGAGAGACCCAGTACTTC.

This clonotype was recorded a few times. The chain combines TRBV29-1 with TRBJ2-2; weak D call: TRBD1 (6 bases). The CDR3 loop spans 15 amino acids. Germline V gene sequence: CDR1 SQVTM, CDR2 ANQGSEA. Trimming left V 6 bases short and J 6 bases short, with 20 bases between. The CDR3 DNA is TGCAGCGTAGTTAAACAGGGTTGGGGAGCCGGGGAGCTGTTTTTT. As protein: CSVVKQGWGAGELFF.

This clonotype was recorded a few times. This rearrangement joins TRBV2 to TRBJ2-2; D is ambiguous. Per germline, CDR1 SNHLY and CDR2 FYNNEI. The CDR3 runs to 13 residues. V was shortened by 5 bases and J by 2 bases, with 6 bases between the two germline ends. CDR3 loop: CASSQRNTGELFF. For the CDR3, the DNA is TGTGCCAGCAGTCAGAGAAACACCGGGGAGCTGTTTTTT.

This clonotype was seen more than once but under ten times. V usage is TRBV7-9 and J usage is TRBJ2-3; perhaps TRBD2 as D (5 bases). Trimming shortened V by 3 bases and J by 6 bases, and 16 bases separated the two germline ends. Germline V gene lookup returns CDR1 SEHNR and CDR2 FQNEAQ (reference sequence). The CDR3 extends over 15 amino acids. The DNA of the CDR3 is TGTGCCAGCAGCTTGGGCGTGGCTAGCAAGGATACGCAGTATTTT. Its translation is CASSLGVASKDTQYF.

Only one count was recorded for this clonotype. This CDR3 is CASSLPLSHETGTDTQYF. The DNA of the CDR3 is TGTGCCAGCAGCTTACCCCTCTCGCATGAAACGGGCACAGATACGCAGTATTTT. The chain combines TRBV7-6 with TRBJ2-3; the D is unclear. The V gene lost 2 bases and the J gene lost 1 base, with 19 bases spanning the gap. Germline V gives CDR1 SGHVS, CDR2 FNYEAQ. This CDR3 is built from 18 residues.

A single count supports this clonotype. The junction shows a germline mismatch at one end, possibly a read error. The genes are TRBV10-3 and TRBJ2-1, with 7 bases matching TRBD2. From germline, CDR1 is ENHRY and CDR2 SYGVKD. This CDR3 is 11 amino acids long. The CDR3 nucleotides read TGTGCCATCGGGGACTACGATGAGCAGTTCTTC. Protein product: CAIGDYDEQFF.

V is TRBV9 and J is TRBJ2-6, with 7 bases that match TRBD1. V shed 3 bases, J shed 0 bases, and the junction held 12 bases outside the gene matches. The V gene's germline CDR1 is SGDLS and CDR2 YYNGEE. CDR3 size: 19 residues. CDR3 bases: TGTGCCAGCAGCGCCCGATCGGGACAGACAATCTCTGGGGCCAACGTCCTGACTTTC. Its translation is CASSARSGQTISGANVLTF.

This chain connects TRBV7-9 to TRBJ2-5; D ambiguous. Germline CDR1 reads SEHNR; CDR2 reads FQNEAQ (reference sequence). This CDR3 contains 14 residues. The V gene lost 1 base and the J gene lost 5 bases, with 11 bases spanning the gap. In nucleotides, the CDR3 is TGTGCCAGCAGCTTAGTCTTTGTTTCCGAGACCCAGTACTTC. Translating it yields CASSLVFVSETQYF.

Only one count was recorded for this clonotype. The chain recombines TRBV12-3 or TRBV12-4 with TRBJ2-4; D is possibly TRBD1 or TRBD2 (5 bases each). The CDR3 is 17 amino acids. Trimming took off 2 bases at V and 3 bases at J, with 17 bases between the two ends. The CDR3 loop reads CASSLLSVLRGKNIQYF. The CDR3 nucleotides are TGTGCCAGCAGTTTATTATCAGTGCTGAGGGGCAAAAACATTCAGTACTTC.